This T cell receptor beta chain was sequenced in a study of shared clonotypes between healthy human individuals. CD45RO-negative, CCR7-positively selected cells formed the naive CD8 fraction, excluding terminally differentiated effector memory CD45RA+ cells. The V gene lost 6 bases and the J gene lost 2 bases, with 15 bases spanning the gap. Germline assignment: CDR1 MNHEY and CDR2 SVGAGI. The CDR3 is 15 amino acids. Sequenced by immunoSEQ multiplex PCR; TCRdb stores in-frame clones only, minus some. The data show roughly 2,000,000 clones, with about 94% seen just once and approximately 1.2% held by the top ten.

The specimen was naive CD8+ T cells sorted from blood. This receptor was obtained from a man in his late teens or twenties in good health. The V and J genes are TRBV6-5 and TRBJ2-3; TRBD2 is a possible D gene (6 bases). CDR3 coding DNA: TGTGCCAGCAGACGCCGGGACTCTCTCACAGATACGCAGTATTTT. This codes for CASRRRDSLTDTQYF.